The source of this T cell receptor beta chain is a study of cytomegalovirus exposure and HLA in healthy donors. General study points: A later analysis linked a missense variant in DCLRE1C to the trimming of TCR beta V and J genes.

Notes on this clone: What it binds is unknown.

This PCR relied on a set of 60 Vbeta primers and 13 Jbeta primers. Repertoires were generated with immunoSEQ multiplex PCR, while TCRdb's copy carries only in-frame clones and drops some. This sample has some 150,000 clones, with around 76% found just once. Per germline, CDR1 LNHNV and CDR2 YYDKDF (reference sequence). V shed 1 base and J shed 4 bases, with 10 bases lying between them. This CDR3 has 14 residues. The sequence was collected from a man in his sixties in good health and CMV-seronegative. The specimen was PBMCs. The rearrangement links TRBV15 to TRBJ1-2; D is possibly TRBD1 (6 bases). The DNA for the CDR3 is TGTGCCACCAGCAGAGCGGGGGGCGGCTATGGCTACACCTTC. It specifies CATSRAGGGYGYTF.